These 19 T cell receptor beta chains came from one sample sequenced in a study of esophageal squamous cell carcinoma under preoperative chemotherapy (dated 2018 in TCRdb). The method behind the library was PCR. Sequencing was carried out with a HiSeq X Ten. TCRdb handled the public reads itself, with Q25 trimming in fastp and clone calling in MiXCR, and kept productive beta chains. Each record represents a unique CDR3 protein, reported with the most common genes and DNA among its rows. The sample has some 6,600 distinct CDR3 sequences on record, 32% of them singletons. The ten largest clones take up more than 13% of the sample. This sample's time point label indicates: before preoperative PTX-NDP chemotherapy. The sample was taken from a patient given preoperative chemotherapy. These receptor sequences come from a human donor with esophageal squamous cell carcinoma. The donor label of this sample is uncertain.

On this clonotype: One end of the junction is discordant with germline, which a read error may explain. The rearrangement links TRBV7-6 to TRBJ2-5; possible D gene TRBD2, 5 bases. Per germline, CDR1 SGHVS and CDR2 FNYEAQ. This CDR3 region has 17 residues. The CDR3 region has the DNA TGTGCCAGCAGCCCTGGTGGCTGGGATGGTTGGGGAGAGACCGAGTGCTTC. Translating it yields CASSPGGWDGWGETECF.

By sample fraction, this clonotype is medium-sized (0.01 to 0.1%). V is TRBV11-2 and J is TRBJ2-3; D not certain. CDR3 length equals 15 residues. The V end lost 1 base, the J end lost 7 bases, and 15 bases lay between the germline ends. CDR1 and CDR2 (germline): SGHAT, FQNNGV. As DNA, the CDR3 is TGTGCCAGCAGCTTAGGGTCAGCCGTGAGGCATACGCAGTATTTT. This translates into CASSLGSAVRHTQYF. Full variable domain (rest looked up from reference TRBV11-2 and TRBJ2-3): EAGVAQSPRYKIIEKRQSVAFWCNPISGHATLYWYQQILGQGPKLLIQFQNNGVVDDSQLPKDRFSAERLKGVDSTLKIQPAKLEDSAVYLCASSLGSAVRHTQYFGPGTRLTVL.

This clonotype was detected a few times. The chain combines TRBV7-8 with TRBJ1-1, with TRBD1 identical over 9 bases. Germline CDR1 is SGHVS and CDR2 is FQNEAQ. The length of the CDR3 is 14 residues. V shed 5 bases and J 3 bases; nucleotides not matched to a gene: 4. The DNA of the CDR3 is TGTGCCAGCAGCAATGACAGGGGGTACACTGAAGCTTTCTTT. Its translation is CASSNDRGYTEAFF.

In its sample, this clonotype was seen many times. A single base separates this from a much larger clone, so it may be a read error. The J gene is TRBJ2-1, the V gene TRBV7-8, with a tentative D call TRBD2 (6 bases). The closer fit of TRBJ2-7 to the DNA end suggests the J call may be wrong. From germline, CDR1 is SGHVS and CDR2 FQNEAQ. The CDR3 loop spans 15 amino acids. In nucleotides, the CDR3 is TGTGCCAGCAGCTTAGGGGACTCCCCCTTCAATGAGCAGTACTTC. Translation: CASSLGDSPFNEQYF.

This clonotype has at least ten counts. This sequence joins TRBV7-8 and TRBJ2-1; TRBD1 or TRBD2 may be the D gene (5 bases each). The J call may be faulty, since TRBJ2-7 better matches the DNA end. CDR1 and CDR2 (germline): SGHVS, FQNEAQ. The CDR3 is 15 residues long. The CDR3 region is CASSPGIKGTNEQYF. As DNA, the CDR3 is TGTGCCAGCAGTCCCGGAATAAAAGGGACGAATGAGCAGTACTTC.

For this clonotype: At one end, the junction sequence differs from germline, possibly due to a read error. This chain links TRBV6-2 or TRBV6-3 with TRBJ2-1; maybe TRBD1 (6 bases). Germline V gene data show CDR1 as MNHEY and CDR2 as SVGEGT. This CDR3 region has 12 residues. CDR3 DNA sequence: TGTGCCAGCAGTTCACAGGGATGTGAGCGGTTCTTC. Its protein product is CASSSQGCERFF.

This clonotype appeared many times. A single base separates this from a much larger clone, so it may be a read error. This rearrangement joins TRBV6-1 to TRBJ2-1; D unresolved. CDR1 is MNHNS and CDR2 is SASEGT in the germline V gene. Trimming removed 1 base from V and 10 bases from J, with 17 bases in between. This CDR3 spans 15 amino acids. CDR3 in amino acids: CASSEVSTAIYEQFF. DNA of the CDR3: TGTGCCAGCAGTGAAGTGAGTACAGCGATTTACGAGCAGTTCTTC.

This clonotype came up many times. J is TRBJ2-5 and V is TRBV7-6; 8 bases agree with TRBD1. This CDR3 spans 15 amino acids. J gave up 5 bases and V 0 bases, and 5 bases lay outside the gene matches. Germline V gives CDR1 SGHVS, CDR2 FNYEAQ. The CDR3 DNA is TGTGCCAGCAGCTTAGCAGGACAGGGCTGGGAGACCCAGTACTTC. Translated, it gives CASSLAGQGWETQYF.

Points on this clonotype: No conserved phenylalanine or tryptophan is present at the end of the CDR3, so a read error is the likely explanation. The rearrangement joins TRBV27 to TRBJ2-2; D is undetermined. Looked up from germline, CDR1 is MNHEY and CDR2 is SMNVEV (reference sequence). Between the trimmed V and J ends, which lost 8 bases and 4 bases, there was a span of 14 bases. This CDR3 has 14 residues. CDR3 bases: TGTGCCAGCTCTCCGAATAAGGGCACCGGGGAGCTGTTTTTG. Amino acids: CASSPNKGTGELFL.

Sample share makes this clonotype hyperexpanded. This chain links TRBV6-1 with TRBJ2-1, with D tentatively TRBD2 (5 bases). The DNA end is a closer match to TRBJ2-7, so the J assignment may be wrong. This CDR3 comprises 13 residues. The germline CDR1 and CDR2 sequences are MNHNS and SASEGT. CDR3 residues: CASSEFGTYEQYF. The DNA of the CDR3 is TGTGCCAGCAGTGAATTCGGGACCTACGAGCAGTACTTC.

Within the sample, this clonotype is medium-sized (0.01 to 0.1%). The chain links TRBV6-5 to TRBJ2-5; either TRBD1 or TRBD2 may fit D (7 bases each). Germline V CDR1 and CDR2: MNHEY, SVGAGI. This CDR3 comprises 13 residues. Trimming took 7 bases from V and 11 from J, leaving 20 bases between them. For the CDR3, the DNA is TGTGCCAGCACCTCGGGAAGGGGGCGGGAGCAGTACTTC. This encodes CASTSGRGREQYF.

As regards this clonotype: The junction does not match germline at one end; this may be a read error. This sequence joins TRBV6-1 and TRBJ1-6, with a weak D call TRBD1 (5 bases). The CDR3 has 16 amino acids. CDR1 is MNHNS and CDR2 is SASEGT in the germline V gene. The CDR3 here is CASRVRENTYNSRLHF. CDR3 bases: TGTGCGAGCAGGGTCAGGGAGAATACTTATAATTCACGCCTCCACTTT.

Remarks on this clonotype: Its ends do not fully match the called genes, so a read error is possible. This chain uses TRBV7-7 with TRBJ2-1; unclear D gene. This CDR3 has 14 residues. CDR1 and CDR2 (germline): SSHAT, FNYEAQ (reference sequence). The CDR3 spells CASSRAWVDNEQFF. The CDR3 bases are TGTGCTAGCAGCCGGGCTTGGGTTGACAATGAGCAGTTCTTC.

Relative to its sample, this clonotype is medium-sized. The chain joins TRBV6-1 to TRBJ2-1, with 10 bases that match TRBD2. The CDR3 contains 12 residues. The germline CDR1 and CDR2 sequences are MNHNS and SASEGT. V gave up 11 bases and J gave up 9 bases; unmatched junction bases: 7. CDR3 sequence reads: CAAIAGGGEQFF. The CDR3 coding sequence is TGTGCCGCGATAGCGGGAGGCGGTGAGCAGTTCTTC.

This clonotype was counted many times. The chain employs TRBV6-5 and TRBJ2-3; D is unclear. Trimming stripped 2 bases from V and 3 bases from J, with 12 bases between. The CDR3 is 15 residues long. CDR1 and CDR2 (germline): MNHEY, SVGAGI. The CDR3 here is CASSYDTSRTDTQYF. CDR3 in DNA: TGTGCCAGCAGTTACGACACTTCTAGGACAGATACGCAGTATTTT.

This clonotype is labeled large. The chain carries TRBV7-2 and TRBJ2-1; D possibly corresponds to TRBD2 (5 bases). The CDR3 consists of 14 residues. Trimming cost V 5 bases and J 0 bases, with 8 bases left between them. Germline values: CDR1 SGHTA, CDR2 FQGNSA. The CDR3 here is CASSPRDSYNEQFF. CDR3 nucleotides: TGTGCCAGCAGCCCTCGGGACTCCTACAATGAGCAGTTCTTC.

This clonotype is labeled as large. V usage is TRBV7-2 and J usage is TRBJ2-1; 7 bases are a match to TRBD2. TRBJ2-7 explains the end of the DNA better; the J call may be wrong. This CDR3 comprises 13 residues. Per the germline V gene, CDR1 is SGHTA and CDR2 is FQGNSA. CDR3: CASSDSGFSEQYF. The CDR3 nucleotides read TGTGCCAGCAGCGATAGCGGGTTTAGTGAGCAGTACTTC.

The chain carries TRBV7-3 and TRBJ2-3; 8 bases are a match to TRBD2. The ends lost 1 base at V and 9 bases at J; junction bases unmatched: 9. The CDR3 runs to 15 residues. Germline V gene sequence: CDR1 SGHTA, CDR2 FQGTGA. CDR3 DNA: TGTGCCAGCAGCTTAATAGCGGGACCCGCGGAGACGCAGTATTTT. It specifies CASSLIAGPAETQYF.

This clonotype is termed medium-sized. This chain joins TRBV12-3 or TRBV12-4 and TRBJ2-1; D gene unclear. The J call could be wrong; TRBJ2-7 is a better fit for the DNA end. The CDR3 has 13 residues. This chain's CDR3 is CASSVALPYEQYF. The CDR3 region has the DNA TGTGCCAGCAGTGTTGCCCTCCCCTACGAGCAGTACTTC.